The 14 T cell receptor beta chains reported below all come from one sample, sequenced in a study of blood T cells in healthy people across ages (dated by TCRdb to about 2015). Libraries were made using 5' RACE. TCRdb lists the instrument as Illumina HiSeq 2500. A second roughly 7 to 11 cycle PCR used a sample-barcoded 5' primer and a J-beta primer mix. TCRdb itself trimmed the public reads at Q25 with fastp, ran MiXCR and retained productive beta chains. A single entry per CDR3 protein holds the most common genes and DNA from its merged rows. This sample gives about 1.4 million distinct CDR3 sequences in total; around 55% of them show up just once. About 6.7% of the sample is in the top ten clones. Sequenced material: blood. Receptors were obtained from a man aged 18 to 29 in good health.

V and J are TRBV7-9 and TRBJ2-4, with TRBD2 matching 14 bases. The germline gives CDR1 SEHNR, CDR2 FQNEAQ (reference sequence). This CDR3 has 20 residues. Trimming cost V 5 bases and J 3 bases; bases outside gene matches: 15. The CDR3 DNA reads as TGTGCCAGCAGCCCGACGACGACTAGCGGGGGGGCTGGGGGCAAAAACATTCAGTACTTC. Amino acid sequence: CASSPTTTSGGAGGKNIQYF.

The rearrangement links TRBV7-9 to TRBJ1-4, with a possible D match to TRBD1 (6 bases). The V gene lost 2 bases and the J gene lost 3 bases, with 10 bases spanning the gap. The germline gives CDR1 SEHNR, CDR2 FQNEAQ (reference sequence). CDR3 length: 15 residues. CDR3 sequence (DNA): TGTGCCAGCAGCTTACCAGGGGCGGCTAATGAAAAACTGTTTTTT. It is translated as CASSLPGAANEKLFF.

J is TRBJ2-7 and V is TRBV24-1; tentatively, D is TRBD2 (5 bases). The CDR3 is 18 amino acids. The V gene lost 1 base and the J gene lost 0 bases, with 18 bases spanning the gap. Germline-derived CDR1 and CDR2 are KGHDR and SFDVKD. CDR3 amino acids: CATSDFEGRHWSSYEQYF. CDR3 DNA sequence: TGTGCCACCAGTGATTTTGAGGGTCGGCATTGGAGCTCCTACGAGCAGTACTTC.

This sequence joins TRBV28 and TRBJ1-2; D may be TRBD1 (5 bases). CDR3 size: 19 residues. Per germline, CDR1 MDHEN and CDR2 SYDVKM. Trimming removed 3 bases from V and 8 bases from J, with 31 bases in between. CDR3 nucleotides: TGTGCCAGCAGTTTCCTGAAATATCGCAAGGACACGCTGAGGATAGGCTACACCTTC. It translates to CASSFLKYRKDTLRIGYTF.

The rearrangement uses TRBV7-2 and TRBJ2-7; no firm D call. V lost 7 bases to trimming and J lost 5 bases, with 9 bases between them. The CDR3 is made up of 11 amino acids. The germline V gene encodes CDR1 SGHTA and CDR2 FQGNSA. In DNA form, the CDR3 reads TGTGCCAGCAAGTACATGGACGAGCAGTACTTC. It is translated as CASKYMDEQYF.

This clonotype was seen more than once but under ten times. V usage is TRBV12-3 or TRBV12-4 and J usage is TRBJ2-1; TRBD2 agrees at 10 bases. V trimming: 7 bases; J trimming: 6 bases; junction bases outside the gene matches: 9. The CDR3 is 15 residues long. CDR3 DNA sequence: TGTGCCAGCACTAAAGCGGGGGGGCTCCCCAATGAGCAGTTCTTC. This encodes CASTKAGGLPNEQFF.

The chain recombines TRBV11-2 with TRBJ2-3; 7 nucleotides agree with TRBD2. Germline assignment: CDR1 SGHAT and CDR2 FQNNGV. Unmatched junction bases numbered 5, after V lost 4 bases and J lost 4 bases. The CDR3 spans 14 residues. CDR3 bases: TGTGCCAGCAGCTCAATGCGGGAGTCAGATACGCAGTATTTT. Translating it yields CASSSMRESDTQYF.

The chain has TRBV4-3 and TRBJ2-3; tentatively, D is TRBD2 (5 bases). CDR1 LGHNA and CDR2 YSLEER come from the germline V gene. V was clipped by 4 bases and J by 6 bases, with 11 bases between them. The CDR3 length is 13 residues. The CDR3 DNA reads TGCGCCAGCAGCCCCTTCCGGAGGGATACGCAGTATTTT. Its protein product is CASSPFRRDTQYF.

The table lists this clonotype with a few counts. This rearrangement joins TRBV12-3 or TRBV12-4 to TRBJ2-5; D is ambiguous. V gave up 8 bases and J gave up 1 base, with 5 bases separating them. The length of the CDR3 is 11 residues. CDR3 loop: CASASQETQYF. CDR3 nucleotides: TGTGCCAGCGCATCCCAAGAGACCCAGTACTTC.

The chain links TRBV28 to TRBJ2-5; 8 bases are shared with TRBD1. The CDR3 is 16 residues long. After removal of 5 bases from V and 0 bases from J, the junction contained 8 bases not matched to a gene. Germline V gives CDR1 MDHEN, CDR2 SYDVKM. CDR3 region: CASSPRTGNDQETQYF. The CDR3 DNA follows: TGTGCCAGCAGTCCGAGGACAGGGAACGACCAAGAGACCCAGTACTTC.

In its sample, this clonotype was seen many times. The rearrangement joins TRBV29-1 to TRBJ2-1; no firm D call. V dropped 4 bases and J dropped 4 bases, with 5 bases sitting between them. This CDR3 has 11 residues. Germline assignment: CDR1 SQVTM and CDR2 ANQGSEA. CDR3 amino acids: CSVGGYNEQFF. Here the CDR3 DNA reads TGCAGCGTTGGCGGATACAATGAGCAGTTCTTC.

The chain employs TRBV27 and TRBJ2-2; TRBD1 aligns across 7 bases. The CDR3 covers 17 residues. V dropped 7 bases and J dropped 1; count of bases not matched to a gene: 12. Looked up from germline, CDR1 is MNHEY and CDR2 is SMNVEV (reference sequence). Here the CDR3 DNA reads TGTGCCAGCATGCCGTGGGAACGGGACAGGAACACCGGGGAGCTGTTTTTT. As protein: CASMPWERDRNTGELFF.

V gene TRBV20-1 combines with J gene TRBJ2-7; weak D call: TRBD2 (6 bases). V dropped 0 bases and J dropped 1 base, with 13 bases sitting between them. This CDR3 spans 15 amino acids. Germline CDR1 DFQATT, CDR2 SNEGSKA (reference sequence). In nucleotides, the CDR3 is TGCAGTGCTAGAGATGCGGAGGGGCTTTCCTACGAGCAGTACTTC. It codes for CSARDAEGLSYEQYF.

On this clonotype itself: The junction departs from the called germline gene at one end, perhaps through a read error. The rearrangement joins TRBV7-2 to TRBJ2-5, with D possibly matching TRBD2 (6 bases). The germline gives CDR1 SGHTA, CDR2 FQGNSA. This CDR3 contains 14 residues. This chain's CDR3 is CASSLVPGGEAQYF. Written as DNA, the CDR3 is TGTGCCAGCAGCTTAGTTCCCGGGGGAGAGGCCCAGTACTTT.